What follows are 3 T cell receptor beta chains derived from one specimen sequenced in a study of tumor-infiltrating lymphocytes in primary liver carcinoma (dated 2017 in TCRdb). Sequencing relied on an Illumina HiSeq 2500. A constant-region primer and ProtoScript II reverse transcriptase were used to reverse-transcribe TCRbeta-specific cDNA from roughly 0.55 ug total RNA. The TCRbeta libraries were prepared through three rounds of nested multiplex PCR following a slightly modified ARM-PCR procedure. Each of the first two PCR rounds ran for about 11 cycles using multiplex TRBV1-TRBV30 forward primers together with a Cbeta reverse primer. The public reads were quality trimmed at Q25 with fastp and then assembled into clones with MiXCR by TCRdb, keeping productive beta chains. Each entry merges the rows of one CDR3 protein and shows their most common DNA and genes. This sample gives more than 100,000 distinct CDR3 sequences in total; 65% to 75% of them show up just once. The ten largest make up over 6.5% of the sample.

Total RNA and DNA were co-extracted from 20-30 mg of bulk tissue with the AllPrep DNA/RNA mini kit, without cell sorting. The sequencing sample was made of tumor-adjacent normal liver tissue. The receptor source for this set is a woman in her sixties with primary liver carcinoma and hepatitis B virus infection.

The gene calls are TRBV6-1 and TRBJ2-4, with D possibly matching TRBD1 (5 bases). CDR1 is MNHNS and CDR2 is SASEGT in the germline V gene. Trimming removed 2 bases at V and 1 base at J, with 15 bases between. This CDR3 region has 17 residues. The CDR3 region has the DNA TGTGCCAGCAGTGAAACGAAGGGGCCGGGTGCCAAAAACATTCAGTACTTC. Its protein product is CASSETKGPGAKNIQYF.

The sample holds many counts of this clonotype. The CDR3 bases are TGCGCCAGCACCTTCCAAACGGGACTAGCGATCTACGAGCAGTACTTC. Residues: CASTFQTGLAIYEQYF. The gene calls are TRBV5-1 and TRBJ2-7, with TRBD2 matching over 10 bases. Per germline, CDR1 SGHRS and CDR2 YFSETQ. This CDR3 has 16 residues. V gave up 6 bases and J gave up 3 bases; unmatched junction bases: 12.

Worth noting for this clonotype: At one of its ends the junction is not consistent with the germline gene, which may arise from a read error. The chain couples TRBV28 to TRBJ2-7; D is unclear. The germline V gene encodes CDR1 MDHEN and CDR2 SYDVKM. The CDR3 is 12 residues long. CDR3 amino acids: CASSLTTYERYF. CDR3 sequence (DNA): TGTGCCAGCAGTTTGACAACCTACGAGCGGTACTTC.